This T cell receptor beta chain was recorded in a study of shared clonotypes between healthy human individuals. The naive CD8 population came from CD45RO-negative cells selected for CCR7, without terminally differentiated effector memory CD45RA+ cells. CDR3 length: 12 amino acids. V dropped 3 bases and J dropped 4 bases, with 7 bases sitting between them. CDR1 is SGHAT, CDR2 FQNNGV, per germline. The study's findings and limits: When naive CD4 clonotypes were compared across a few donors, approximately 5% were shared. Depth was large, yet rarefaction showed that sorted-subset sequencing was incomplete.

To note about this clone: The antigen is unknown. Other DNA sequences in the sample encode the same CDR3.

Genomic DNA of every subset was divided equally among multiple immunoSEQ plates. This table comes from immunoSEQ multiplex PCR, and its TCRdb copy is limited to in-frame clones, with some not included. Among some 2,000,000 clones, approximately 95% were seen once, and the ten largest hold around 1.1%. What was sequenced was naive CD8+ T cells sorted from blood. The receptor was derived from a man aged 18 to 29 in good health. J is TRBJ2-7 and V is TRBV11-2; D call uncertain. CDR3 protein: CASSFEGYEQYF. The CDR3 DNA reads TGTGCCAGCAGCTTCGAAGGTTACGAGCAGTACTTC.